This TCR beta chain originates from a study of cytomegalovirus exposure and HLA in healthy donors (dated by TCRdb to the late 2010s). Broadly, across the study: The approximately 710 repertoires of the first cohort and the 120 validation repertoires were produced on the same platform, according to a later analysis. Besides the first cohort of 500 to 700 subjects, a separate validation cohort made up of over a hundred different subjects was used. The study combined high-throughput TCR immunosequencing, statistical association of individual TCRs with disease status, and machine learning to predict cytomegalovirus infection status. The study aimed to test whether signatures of past pathogen exposure could be identified by cataloging public T cell receptors.

Donors formed part of the validation cohort, which comprised over a hundred subjects and was distinct from the first cohort of 550 to 850 subjects. The CDR3 runs 14 amino acids, cysteine and phenylalanine included. The only DNA kept is the CDR3, 42 bases in frame from the first base. Trimming accounts for 6 bases at V and 2 bases at J, while the number of junction bases matched to no gene is 4. The germline V gene gives CDR1 as KGHSH and CDR2 as LQKENI. Receptor libraries were prepared by the immunoSEQ multiplex PCR assay. The source study handled its data this way. A statistical classification framework was built for diagnosing cytomegalovirus status from the catalog of TCR beta chain sequences. The source is immuneACCESS, and TCRdb retained only in-frame sequences with V and J called. Part of the clones is not carried over; for the studies checked, unresolved V genes explain less than half of this, and the remainder is unexplained. V and J calls plus clone size are reproduced from that table; the DNA served to infer D and trimming. The sample records about 150,000 clones, roughly 84% of which are singletons. The top ten clonotypes cover roughly 1.9% of the sample.

About this clone: What antigen it recognizes has not been identified. No much larger clone is present one base from it, and per-base qualities are unavailable.

Broad study findings and their caveats: Cytomegalovirus status was reported to be diagnosed by the classifier with high specificity and sensitivity in both the original and validation cohorts. The authors suggested that the approach could potentially be generalized to other disease states and immunological phenotypes. The study listed 164 TCR beta chains as associated with cytomegalovirus. A later analysis found that TCRs clustered in the first cohort also tended to co-occur in the 120 validation repertoires, with more than 90% of cluster scores above 0. Across donors, most TCR sequences were observed very rarely, whereas some public TCRs were present in many individuals. Three of the identified cytomegalovirus-associated TCR beta chains were confirmed in vitro to be specific for cytomegalovirus antigens. The validation cohort had no HLA typing available for a later analysis, so co-occurrence within that cohort was assessed over all 120 or so repertoires.

The sample taken for sequencing was PBMCs. The chain is made from TRBV18 and TRBJ2-7; the central 10 bases match TRBD2. This clonotype was sampled from a human donor in good health. The CDR3 reads as follows: CASSSGGLPYEQYF. The DNA sequence reads TGTGCCAGCTCTAGCGGGGGGTTACCCTACGAGCAGTACTTC.